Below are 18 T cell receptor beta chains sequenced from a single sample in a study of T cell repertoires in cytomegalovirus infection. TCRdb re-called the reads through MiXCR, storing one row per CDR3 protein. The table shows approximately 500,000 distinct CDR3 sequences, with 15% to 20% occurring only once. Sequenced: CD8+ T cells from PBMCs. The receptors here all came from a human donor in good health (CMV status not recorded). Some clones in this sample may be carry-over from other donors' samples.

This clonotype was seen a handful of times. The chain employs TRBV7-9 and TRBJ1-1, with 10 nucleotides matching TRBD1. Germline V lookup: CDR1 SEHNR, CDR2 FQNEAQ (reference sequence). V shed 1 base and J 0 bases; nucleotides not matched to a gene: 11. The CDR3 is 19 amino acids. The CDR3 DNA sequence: TGTGCCAGCAGCTTAGGACAGGGGGCTGTAACCGGAATGAACACTGAAGCTTTCTTT. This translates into CASSLGQGAVTGMNTEAFF.

The CDR3: CASAMARASEQFF. CDR3 bases: TGTGCCAGCGCAATGGCCAGGGCGTCTGAGCAGTTCTTC. This chain joins TRBV27 and TRBJ2-1; possible D gene TRBD1, 5 bases. Germline V gene lookup returns CDR1 MNHEY and CDR2 SMNVEV (reference sequence). This CDR3 contains 13 residues. V was trimmed by 8 bases and J by 9 bases, leaving 17 bases between them.

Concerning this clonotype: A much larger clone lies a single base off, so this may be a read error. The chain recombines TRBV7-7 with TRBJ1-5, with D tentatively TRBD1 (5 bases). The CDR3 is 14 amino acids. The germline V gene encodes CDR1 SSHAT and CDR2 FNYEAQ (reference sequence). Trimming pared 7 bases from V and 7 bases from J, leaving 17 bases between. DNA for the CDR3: TGTGCCAGCAACGTACAGGATCATAAACAGCCCCAGCATTTT. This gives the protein CASNVQDHKQPQHF.

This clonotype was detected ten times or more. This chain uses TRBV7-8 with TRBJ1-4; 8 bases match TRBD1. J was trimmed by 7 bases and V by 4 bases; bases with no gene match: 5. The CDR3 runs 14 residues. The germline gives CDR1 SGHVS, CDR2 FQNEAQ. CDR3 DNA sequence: TGTGCCAGCAGCTGGACAGGGTCGGTTGAAAAACTGTTTTTT. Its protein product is CASSWTGSVEKLFF.

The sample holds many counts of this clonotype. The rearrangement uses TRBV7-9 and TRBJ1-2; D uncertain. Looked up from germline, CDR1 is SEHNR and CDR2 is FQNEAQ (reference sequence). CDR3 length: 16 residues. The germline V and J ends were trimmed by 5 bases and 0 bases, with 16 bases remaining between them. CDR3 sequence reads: CASSKDGEFTNYGYTF. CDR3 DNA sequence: TGTGCCAGCAGCAAAGACGGGGAGTTCACTAACTATGGCTACACCTTC.

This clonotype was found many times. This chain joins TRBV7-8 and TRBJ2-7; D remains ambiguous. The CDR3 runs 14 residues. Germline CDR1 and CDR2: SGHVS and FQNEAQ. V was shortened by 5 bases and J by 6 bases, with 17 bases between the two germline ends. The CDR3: CASSPHLGSSEQYF. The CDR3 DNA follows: TGTGCCAGCAGCCCTCACCTGGGGTCAAGCGAGCAGTACTTC. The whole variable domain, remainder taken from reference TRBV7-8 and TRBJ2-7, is GAGVSQSPRYKVAKRGQDVALRCDPISGHVSLFWYQQALGQGPEFLTYFQNEAQLDKSGLPSDRFFAERPEGSVSTLKIQRTQQEDSAVYLCASSPHLGSSEQYFGPGTRLTVT.

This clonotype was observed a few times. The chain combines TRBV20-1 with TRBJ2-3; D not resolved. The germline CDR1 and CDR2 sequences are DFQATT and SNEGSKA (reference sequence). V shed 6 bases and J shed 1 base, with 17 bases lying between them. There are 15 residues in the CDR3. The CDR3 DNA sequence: TGCAGTGCCACCCACCCGGATACCCGCACAGATACGCAGTATTTT. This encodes CSATHPDTRTDTQYF.

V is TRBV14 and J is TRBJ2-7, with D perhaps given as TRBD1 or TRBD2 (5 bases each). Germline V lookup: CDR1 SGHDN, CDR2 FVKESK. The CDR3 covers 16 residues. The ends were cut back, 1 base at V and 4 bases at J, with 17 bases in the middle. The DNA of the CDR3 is TGTGCCAGCAGCCAAGTCGGACACACTAGTCGATACGAGCAGTACTTC. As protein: CASSQVGHTSRYEQYF.

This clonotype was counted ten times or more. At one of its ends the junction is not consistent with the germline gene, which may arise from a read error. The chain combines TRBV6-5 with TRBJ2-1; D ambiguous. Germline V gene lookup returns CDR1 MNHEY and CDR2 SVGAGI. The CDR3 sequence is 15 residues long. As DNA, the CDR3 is TGTGCCAGCAGTTACTCGAGTGGGCCCTACGATGAGCAGTTCTTC. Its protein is CASSYSSGPYDEQFF.

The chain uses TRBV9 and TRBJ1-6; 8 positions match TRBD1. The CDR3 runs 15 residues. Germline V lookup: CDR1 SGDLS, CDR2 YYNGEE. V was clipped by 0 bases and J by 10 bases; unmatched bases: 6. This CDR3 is CASSVGGQGASPLHF. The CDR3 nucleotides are TGTGCCAGCAGCGTAGGAGGGCAGGGGGCATCACCCCTCCACTTT.

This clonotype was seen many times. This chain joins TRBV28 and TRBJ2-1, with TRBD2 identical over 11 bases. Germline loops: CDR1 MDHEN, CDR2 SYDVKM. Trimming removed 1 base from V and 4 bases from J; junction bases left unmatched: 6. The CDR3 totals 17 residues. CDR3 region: CASSLSFLAGGYNEQFF. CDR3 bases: TGTGCCAGCAGTTTATCCTTCCTAGCGGGAGGTTACAATGAGCAGTTCTTC.

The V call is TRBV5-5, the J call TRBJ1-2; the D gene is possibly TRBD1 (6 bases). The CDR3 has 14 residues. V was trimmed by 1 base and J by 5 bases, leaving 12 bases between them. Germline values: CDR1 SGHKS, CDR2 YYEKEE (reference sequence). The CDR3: CASSLNRDDYGYTF. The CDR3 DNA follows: TGTGCCAGCAGCTTGAACAGGGATGATTATGGCTACACCTTC. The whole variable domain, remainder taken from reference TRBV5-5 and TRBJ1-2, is DAGVTQSPTHLIKTRGQQVTLRCSPISGHKSVSWYQQVLGQGPQFIFQYYEKEERGRGNFPDRFSARQFPNYSSELNVNALLLGDSALYLCASSLNRDDYGYTFGSGTRLTVV.

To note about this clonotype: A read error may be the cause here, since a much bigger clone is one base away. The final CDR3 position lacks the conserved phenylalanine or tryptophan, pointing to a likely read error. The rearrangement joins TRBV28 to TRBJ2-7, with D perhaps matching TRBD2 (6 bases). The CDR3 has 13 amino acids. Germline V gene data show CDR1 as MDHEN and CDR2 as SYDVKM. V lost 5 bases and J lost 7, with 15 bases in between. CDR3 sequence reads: CASSPSGGLEQYY. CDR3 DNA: TGTGCCAGCAGTCCTTCCGGGGGTCTGGAGCAGTACTAC.

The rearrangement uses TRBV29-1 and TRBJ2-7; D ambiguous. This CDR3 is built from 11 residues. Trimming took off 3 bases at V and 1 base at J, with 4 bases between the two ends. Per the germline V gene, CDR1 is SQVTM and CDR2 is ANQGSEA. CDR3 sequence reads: CSVEISYEQYF. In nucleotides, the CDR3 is TGCAGCGTTGAGATTTCCTACGAGCAGTACTTC.

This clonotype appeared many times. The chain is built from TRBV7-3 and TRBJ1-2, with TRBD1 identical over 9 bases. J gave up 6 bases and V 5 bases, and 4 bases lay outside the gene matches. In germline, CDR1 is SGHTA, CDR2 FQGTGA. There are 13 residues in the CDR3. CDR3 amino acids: CASSPGQGNGYTF. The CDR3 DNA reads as TGTGCCAGCAGCCCGGGACAGGGCAATGGCTACACCTTC.

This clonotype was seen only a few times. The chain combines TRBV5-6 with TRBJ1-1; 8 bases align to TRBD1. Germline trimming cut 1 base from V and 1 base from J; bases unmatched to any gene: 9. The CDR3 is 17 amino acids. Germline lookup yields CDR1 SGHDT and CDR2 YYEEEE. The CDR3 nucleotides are TGTGCCAGCAGCTTGCCACGGACAGGGTCAGGGAACACTGAAGCTTTCTTT. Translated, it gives CASSLPRTGSGNTEAFF.

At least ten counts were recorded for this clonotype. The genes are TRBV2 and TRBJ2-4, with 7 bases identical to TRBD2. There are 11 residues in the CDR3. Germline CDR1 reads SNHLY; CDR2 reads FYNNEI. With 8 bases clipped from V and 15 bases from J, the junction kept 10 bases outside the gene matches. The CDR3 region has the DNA TGTGCCAGCGTTGGGAGGGATCGGGGGTACTTC. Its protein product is CASVGRDRGYF.

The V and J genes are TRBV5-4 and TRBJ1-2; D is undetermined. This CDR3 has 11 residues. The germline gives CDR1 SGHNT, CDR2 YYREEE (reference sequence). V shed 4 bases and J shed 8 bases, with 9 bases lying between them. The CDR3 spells CASSHSEGYTF. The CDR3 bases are TGTGCCAGCAGCCATTCGGAGGGCTACACCTTC.